The rows below give T cell receptor beta chains drawn from one sample of a study of sequential checkpoint blockade in melanoma. Sequencing used immunoSEQ multiplex PCR; TCRdb keeps in-frame clones, though not all of them. Found here are around 10,000 clones, less than 80% of them singletons; the top ten hold about 34%. This specimen was CD8+ T cells sorted from blood (inferred from file names), taken from a patient given nivolumab and ipilimumab in sequence. Receptor source: a human donor with melanoma. The CDR3 runs from the conserved cysteine through the conserved F or W. A D gene is named only where the DNA matches it firmly. Only some rows state a clone size, as once, few, many or a class for expanded clones.

clone size,V gene,J gene,D gene,CDR3 protein,CDR3 DNA
.,TRBV7-2,TRBJ2-7,.,CASSLVVSGDRALF,TGTGCCAGCAGCTTAGTGGTGTCAGGGGACCGAGCCTTATTC
.,TRBV9,TRBJ1-2,.,CASSPEDNLPGYTF,TGTGCCAGCAGCCCAGAAGACAACCTTCCCGGCTACACCTTC
.,TRBV5-4,TRBJ1-6,TRBD1,CASSLGPGQNNSPLHF,TGTGCCAGCAGCTTGGGGCCGGGACAGAATAATTCACCCCTCCACTTT
.,TRBV5-1,TRBJ2-7,.,CASSSMDGSSYEQYF,TGCGCCAGCAGCTCGATGGACGGGAGCTCCTACGAGCAGTACTTC
.,TRBV5-4,TRBJ2-5,TRBD1,CASTQDRGRPTAQYF,TGTGCCAGCACCCAGGACAGGGGGCGTCCCACGGCCCAGTACTTC
.,TRBV27,TRBJ2-7,TRBD1,CASSSGGGQGLPYEQYF,TGTGCCAGCAGTTCCGGAGGGGGACAGGGACTTCCCTACGAGCAGTACTTC
.,TRBV9,TRBJ1-4,TRBD1,CASSPGQGIATNEKLFF,TGTGCCAGCAGCCCAGGACAGGGGATTGCAACTAATGAAAAACTGTTTTTT
few,TRBV5-5,TRBJ2-2,TRBD2,CASSLAVSRTSGRGTGELFF,TGTGCCAGCAGCTTGGCCGTATCCCGGACTAGCGGGAGAGGAACCGGGGAGCTGTTTTTT
.,TRBV7-9,TRBJ2-1,TRBD2,CASSYTSGSYNEQFF,TGTGCCAGCAGCTACACTAGCGGGAGTTACAATGAGCAGTTCTTC
.,TRBV9,TRBJ2-1,.,CASSVGPESPPYNEQFF,TGTGCCAGCAGCGTAGGACCGGAGTCACCACCTTACAATGAGCAGTTCTTC
.,TRBV5-4,TRBJ2-7,TRBD2,CASSLTGLGVYEQYF,TGTGCCAGCAGCTTGACGGGACTAGGTGTCTACGAGCAGTACTTC
.,TRBV6-1,TRBJ1-1,.,CASSLSRGLNTEAFF,TGTGCCAGCAGCCTCTCCAGGGGACTGAACACTGAAGCTTTCTTT
.,TRBV7-6,TRBJ1-5,.,CASSLSSNQPQHF,TGTGCCAGCAGCTTATCAAGCAATCAGCCCCAGCATTTT
.,TRBV13,TRBJ2-3,.,CASSLAAGTFTDTQYF,TGTGCCAGCAGCTTAGCGGCGGGGACTTTCACAGATACGCAGTATTTT
.,TRBV5-6,TRBJ2-7,TRBD2,CASSLPSGRPSSYEQYF,TGTGCCAGCAGCTTGCCTAGCGGGAGGCCCTCTTCCTACGAGCAGTACTTC
.,TRBV6-6,TRBJ2-1,TRBD1,CASSIGTGLFF,TGTGCCAGCAGTATAGGGACAGGGCTTTTCTTC
.,TRBV5-6,TRBJ2-7,TRBD1,CASSLIPYSGTVSYEQYF,TGTGCCAGCAGCTTGATCCCCTACTCCGGGACAGTCTCCTACGAGCAGTACTTC
.,TRBV29-1,TRBJ2-3,TRBD2,CSVEDRTSGSWDTQYF,TGCAGCGTTGAAGATCGGACTAGCGGGAGTTGGGATACGCAGTATTTT
once,TRBV11-2,TRBJ2-3,.,CASRPGGQKDTQYF,TGTGCCAGCAGGCCCGGGGGGCAGAAAGATACGCAGTATTTT
.,TRBV7-2,TRBJ2-7,.,CASSLEPGGRSLYEQYF,TGTGCCAGCAGCTTAGAGCCGGGGGGCAGAAGTCTCTACGAGCAGTACTTC
.,TRBV7-3,TRBJ2-2,TRBD2,CASSSTRLAGGRPGTGELFF,TGTGCCAGCAGCTCGACAAGACTAGCGGGAGGGCGGCCGGGCACCGGGGAGCTGTTTTTT
.,TRBV9,TRBJ2-7,TRBD1,CASSVDDRVSYEQYF,TGTGCCAGCAGCGTAGATGACAGGGTCTCCTACGAGCAGTACTTC
.,TRBV6-6,TRBJ1-2,.,CASSFKTAVYGYTF,TGTGCCAGCAGTTTTAAGACTGCCGTCTATGGCTACACCTTC
few,TRBV14,TRBJ2-3,.,CASSQDSLVYGTGDTQYF,TGTGCCAGCAGCCAAGATTCGCTAGTGTACGGCACAGGGGATACGCAGTATTTT
.,TRBV2,TRBJ1-1,.,CASSRGTGMKAFF,TGTGCCAGCTCTAGGGGAACAGGGATGAAAGCTTTCTTT
.,TRBV5-1,TRBJ1-1,.,CASRQYTEAFF,TGCGCCAGCAGGCAGTACACTGAAGCTTTCTTT
once,TRBV9,TRBJ2-3,TRBD2,CASSVELAGGDTDTQYF,TGTGCCAGCAGCGTAGAACTAGCGGGGGGGGACACAGATACGCAGTATTTT
.,TRBV19,TRBJ2-7,.,CASSIDRYEQYF,TGTGCCAGTAGTATAGACCGCTACGAGCAGTACTTC
.,TRBV6-1,TRBJ1-2,.,CASSEPVQANYGYTF,TGTGCCAGCAGTGAACCTGTACAAGCTAACTATGGCTACACCTTC
.,TRBV6-4,TRBJ2-3,TRBD2,CASSEEAGGPVDTQYF,TGTGCCAGCAGTGAAGAGGCGGGGGGGCCGGTAGATACGCAGTATTTT
.,TRBV5-1,TRBJ2-7,TRBD2,CASSLAGTSGSWYEQYF,TGCGCCAGCAGCTTGGCAGGGACTAGCGGGAGTTGGTACGAGCAGTACTTC
.,TRBV29-1,TRBJ2-7,TRBD1,CSGGQGAYEQYF,TGCAGCGGCGGACAGGGGGCCTACGAGCAGTACTTC
.,TRBV7-6,TRBJ1-5,.,CASSLGWGGDQPQHF,TGTGCCAGCAGCTTAGGGTGGGGGGGCGATCAGCCCCAGCATTTT